Listed below are T cell receptor beta chains from one sample, sequenced in a study of CD8 T cells in Susac syndrome. TCRdb reprocessed the immunoSEQ multiplex PCR reads with MiXCR, giving one entry per CDR3 protein. In the table there are around 150,000 distinct CDR3 sequences, more than 85% of which are singletons. Sequencing used CD8+ T cells from PBMCs. These receptors all come from a human donor with Susac syndrome. The conserved cysteine and the conserved F or W are not part of the CDR3 here. Each record gives: CDR3 protein, J gene, clone size, V gene. A clone size is listed for some rows: how often the clone was seen (once, few, many), or a class if it is expanded.

cdr3_aa: ASREANEKLF; j_call: TRBJ1-4; clone_size: once; v_call: TRBV27
cdr3_aa: ASSWETGVPTDTQY; j_call: TRBJ2-3; clone_size: once; v_call: TRBV5-1
cdr3_aa: SVDENQPQH; j_call: TRBJ1-5; clone_size: NA; v_call: TRBV20-1
cdr3_aa: ASRQGAETQY; j_call: TRBJ2-5; clone_size: NA; v_call: TRBV13
cdr3_aa: ASTRGQLYGYT; j_call: TRBJ1-2; clone_size: once; v_call: TRBV6-5
cdr3_aa: ASSLLLSDTGELF; j_call: TRBJ2-2; clone_size: once; v_call: TRBV7-9
cdr3_aa: ASSEGSYNEQF; j_call: TRBJ2-1; clone_size: NA; v_call: TRBV2
cdr3_aa: AISPDLAGGNTGELF; j_call: TRBJ2-2; clone_size: NA; v_call: TRBV10-3
cdr3_aa: AWSGGGPQYNEQF; j_call: TRBJ2-1; clone_size: NA; v_call: TRBV30
cdr3_aa: ASSGVFYEQY; j_call: TRBJ2-7; clone_size: NA; v_call: TRBV14